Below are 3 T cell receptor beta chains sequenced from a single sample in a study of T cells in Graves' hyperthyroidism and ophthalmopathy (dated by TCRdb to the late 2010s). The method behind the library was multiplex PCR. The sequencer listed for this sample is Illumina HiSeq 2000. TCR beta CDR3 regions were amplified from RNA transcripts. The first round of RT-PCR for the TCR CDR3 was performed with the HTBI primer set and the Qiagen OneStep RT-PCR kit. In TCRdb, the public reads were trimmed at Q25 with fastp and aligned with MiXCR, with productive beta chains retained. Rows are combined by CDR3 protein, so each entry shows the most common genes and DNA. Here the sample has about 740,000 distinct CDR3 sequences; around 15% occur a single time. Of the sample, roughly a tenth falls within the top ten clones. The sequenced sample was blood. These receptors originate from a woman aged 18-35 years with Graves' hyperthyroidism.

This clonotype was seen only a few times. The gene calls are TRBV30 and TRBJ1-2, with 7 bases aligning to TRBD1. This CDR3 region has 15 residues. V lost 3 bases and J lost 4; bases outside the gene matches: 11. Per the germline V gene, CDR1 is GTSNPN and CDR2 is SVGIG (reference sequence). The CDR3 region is CAWRAPGTGAYGYTF. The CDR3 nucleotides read TGTGCCTGGAGAGCCCCGGGTACAGGGGCCTATGGCTACACCTTC.

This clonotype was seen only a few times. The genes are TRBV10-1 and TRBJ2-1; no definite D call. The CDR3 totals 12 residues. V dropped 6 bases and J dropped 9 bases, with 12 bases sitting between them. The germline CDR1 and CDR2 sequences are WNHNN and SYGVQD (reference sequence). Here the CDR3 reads CASSFPDGEQFF. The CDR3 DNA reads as TGCGCCAGCAGCTTTCCGGACGGTGAGCAGTTCTTC.

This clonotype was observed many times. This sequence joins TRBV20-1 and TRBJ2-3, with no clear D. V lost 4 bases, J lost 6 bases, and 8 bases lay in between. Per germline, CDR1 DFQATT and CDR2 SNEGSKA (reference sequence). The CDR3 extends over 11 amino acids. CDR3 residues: CSATRTDTQYF. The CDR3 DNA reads TGCAGTGCTACCCGGACGGATACGCAGTATTTT.